This T cell receptor (beta chain) was captured by sequencing in a study of blood T cell repertoires in COVID-19. The V and J ends lost 4 bases and 7 bases, in that order; junction bases with no gene match: 3. The V gene's germline CDR1 is SQVTM and CDR2 ANQGSEA. The CDR3 extends over 12 amino acids. This table comes from immunoSEQ multiplex PCR, and its TCRdb copy is limited to in-frame clones, with some not included. The sample consists of about 76,000 clones, 82% of them appearing once. The TCR originated in a human donor in a cohort sampled during active COVID-19. Input material: peripheral blood. The chain couples TRBV29-1 to TRBJ1-5, with 8 nucleotides matching TRBD1. CDR3 coding DNA: TGCAGCGTTGCCGACAGGGGACAGCCCCAGCATTTT. Translation: CSVADRGQPQHF.